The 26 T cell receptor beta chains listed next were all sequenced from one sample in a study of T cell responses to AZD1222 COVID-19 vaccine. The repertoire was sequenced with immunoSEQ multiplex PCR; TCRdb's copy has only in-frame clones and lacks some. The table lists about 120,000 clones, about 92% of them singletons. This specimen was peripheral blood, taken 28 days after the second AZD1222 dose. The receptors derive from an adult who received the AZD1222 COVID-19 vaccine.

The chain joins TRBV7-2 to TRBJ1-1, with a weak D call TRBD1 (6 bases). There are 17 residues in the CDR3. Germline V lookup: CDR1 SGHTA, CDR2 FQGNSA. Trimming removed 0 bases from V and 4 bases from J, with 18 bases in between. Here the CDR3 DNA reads TGTGCCAGCAGCTTAGCGGTAATGGGGGGGGCGATCACTGAAGCTTTCTTT. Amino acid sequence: CASSLAVMGGAITEAFF.

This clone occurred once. The CDR3 coding sequence is TGTGCCAGCAGCCAAGGATGGACGGGAGCAGTGAAGAATGAGCAGTTCTTC. Encoded protein: CASSQGWTGAVKNEQFF. The rearrangement uses TRBV3-1 (or the pseudogene TRBV3-2) and TRBJ2-1; D might be TRBD2 (6 bases). V lost 1 base and J lost 7, with 20 bases in between. The CDR3 extends over 17 amino acids. Germline CDR1 is LGHDT and CDR2 is YNNKEL (reference sequence).

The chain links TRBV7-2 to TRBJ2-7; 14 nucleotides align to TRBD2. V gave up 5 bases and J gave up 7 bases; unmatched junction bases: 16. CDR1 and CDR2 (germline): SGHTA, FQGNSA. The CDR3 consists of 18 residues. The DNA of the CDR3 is TGTGCCAGCAGCATGAACCGGGGGGGGACTAGCGGGAGTGGAGAGCAGTACTTC. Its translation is CASSMNRGGTSGSGEQYF.

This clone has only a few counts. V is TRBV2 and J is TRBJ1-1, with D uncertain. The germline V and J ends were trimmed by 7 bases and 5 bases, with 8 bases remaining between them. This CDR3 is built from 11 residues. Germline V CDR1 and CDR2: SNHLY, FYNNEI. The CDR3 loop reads CASIRRTEAFF. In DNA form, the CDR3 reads TGTGCCAGCATTAGAAGGACTGAAGCTTTCTTT. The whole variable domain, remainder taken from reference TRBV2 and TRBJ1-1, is EPEVTQTPSHQVTQMGQEVILRCVPISNHLYFYWYRQILGQKVEFLVSFYNNEISEKSEIFDDQFSVERPDGSNFTLKIRSTKLEDSAMYFCASIRRTEAFFGQGTRLTVV.

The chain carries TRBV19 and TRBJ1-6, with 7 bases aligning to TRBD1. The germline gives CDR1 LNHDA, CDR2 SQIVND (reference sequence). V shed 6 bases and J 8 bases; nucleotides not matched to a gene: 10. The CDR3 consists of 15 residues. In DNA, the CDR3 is TGTGCCAGTAGGAGCATAGGACAGGCTCATTCACCCCTCCACTTT. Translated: CASRSIGQAHSPLHF.

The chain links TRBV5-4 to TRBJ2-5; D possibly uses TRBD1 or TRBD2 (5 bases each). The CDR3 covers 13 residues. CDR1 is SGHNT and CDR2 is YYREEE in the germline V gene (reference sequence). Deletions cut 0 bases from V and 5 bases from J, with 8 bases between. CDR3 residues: CASSLAGDETQYF. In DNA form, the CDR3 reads TGTGCCAGCAGCTTGGCCGGGGACGAGACCCAGTACTTC.

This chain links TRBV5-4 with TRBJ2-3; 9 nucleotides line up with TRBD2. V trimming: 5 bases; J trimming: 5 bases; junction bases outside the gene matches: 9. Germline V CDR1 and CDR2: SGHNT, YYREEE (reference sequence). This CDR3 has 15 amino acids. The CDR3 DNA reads TGTGCCAGCAGACATGGCGGGGGGGCCAGAGATACGCAGTATTTT. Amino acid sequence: CASRHGGGARDTQYF.

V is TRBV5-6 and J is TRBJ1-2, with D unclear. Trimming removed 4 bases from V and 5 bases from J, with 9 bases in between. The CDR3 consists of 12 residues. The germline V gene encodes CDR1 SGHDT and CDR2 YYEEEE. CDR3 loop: CASSAVRYGYTF. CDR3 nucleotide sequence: TGTGCCAGCAGCGCGGTTAGGTATGGCTACACCTTC.

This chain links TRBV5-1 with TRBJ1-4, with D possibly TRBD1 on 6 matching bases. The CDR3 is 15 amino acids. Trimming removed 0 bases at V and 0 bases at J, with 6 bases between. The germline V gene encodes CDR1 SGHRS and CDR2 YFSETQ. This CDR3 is CASSLDRATNEKLFF. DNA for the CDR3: TGCGCCAGCAGCTTGGACAGGGCAACTAATGAAAAACTGTTTTTT.

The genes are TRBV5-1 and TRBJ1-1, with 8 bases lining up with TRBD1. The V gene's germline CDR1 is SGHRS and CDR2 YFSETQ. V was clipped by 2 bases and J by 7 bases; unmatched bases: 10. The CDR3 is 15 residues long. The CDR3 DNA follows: TGCGCCAGCAGCTTTACGGACAGGGTGTGGGGTGAAGCTTTCTTT. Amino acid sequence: CASSFTDRVWGEAFF.

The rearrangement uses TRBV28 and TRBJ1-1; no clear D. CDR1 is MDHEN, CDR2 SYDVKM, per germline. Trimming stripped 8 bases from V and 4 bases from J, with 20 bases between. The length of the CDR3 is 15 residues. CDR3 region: CASGLPRDQSTEAFF. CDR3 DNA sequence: TGTGCCAGCGGACTACCTAGGGATCAGAGCACTGAAGCTTTCTTT.

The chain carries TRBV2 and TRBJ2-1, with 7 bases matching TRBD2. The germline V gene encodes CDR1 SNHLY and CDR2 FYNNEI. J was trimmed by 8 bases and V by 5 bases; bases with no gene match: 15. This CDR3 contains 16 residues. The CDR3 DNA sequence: TGTGCCAGCAGTAGTTCCGCGGGAGCTCGAGGAGATGAGCAGTTCTTC. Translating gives CASSSSAGARGDEQFF.

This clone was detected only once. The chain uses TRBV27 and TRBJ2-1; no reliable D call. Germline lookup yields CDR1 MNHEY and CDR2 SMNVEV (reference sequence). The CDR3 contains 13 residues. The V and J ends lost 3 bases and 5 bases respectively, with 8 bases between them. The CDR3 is CASSFGTHNEQFF. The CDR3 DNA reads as TGTGCCAGCAGTTTTGGCACCCACAATGAGCAGTTCTTC.

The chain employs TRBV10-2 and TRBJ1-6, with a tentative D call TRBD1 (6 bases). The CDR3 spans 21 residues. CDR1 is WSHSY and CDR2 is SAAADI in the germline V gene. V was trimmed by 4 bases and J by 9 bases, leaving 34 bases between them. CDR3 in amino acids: CASSAFGTTLTERGGSSPLHF. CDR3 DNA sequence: TGCGCCAGCAGTGCTTTCGGGACCACACTGACCGAAAGGGGGGGGTCTTCACCCCTCCACTTT.

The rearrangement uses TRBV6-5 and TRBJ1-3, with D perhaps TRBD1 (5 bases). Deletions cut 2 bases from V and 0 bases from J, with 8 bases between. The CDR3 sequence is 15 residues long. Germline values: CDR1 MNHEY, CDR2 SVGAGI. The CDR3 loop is CASSYGGGSGNTIYF. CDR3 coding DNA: TGTGCCAGCAGTTACGGCGGGGGCTCTGGAAACACCATATATTTT.

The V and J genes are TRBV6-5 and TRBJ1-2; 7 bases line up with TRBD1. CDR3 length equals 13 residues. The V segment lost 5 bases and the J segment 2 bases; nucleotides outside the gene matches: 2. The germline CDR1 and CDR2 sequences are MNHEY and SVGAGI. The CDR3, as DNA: TGTGCCAGCAGTCTACAGGGGAACTATGGCTACACCTTC. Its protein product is CASSLQGNYGYTF.

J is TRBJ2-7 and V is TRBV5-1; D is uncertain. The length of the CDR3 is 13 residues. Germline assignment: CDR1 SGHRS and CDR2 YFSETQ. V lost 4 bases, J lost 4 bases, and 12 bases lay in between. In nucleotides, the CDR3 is TGCGCCAGCAGCGTCGACTTAAAATACGAGCAGTACTTC. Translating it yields CASSVDLKYEQYF.

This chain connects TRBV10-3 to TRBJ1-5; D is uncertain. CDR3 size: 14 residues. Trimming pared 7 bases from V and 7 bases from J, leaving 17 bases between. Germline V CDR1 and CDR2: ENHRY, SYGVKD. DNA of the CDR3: TGTGCCATCAAGACGGAGGGAAACGGACAGCCCCAGCATTTT. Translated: CAIKTEGNGQPQHF.

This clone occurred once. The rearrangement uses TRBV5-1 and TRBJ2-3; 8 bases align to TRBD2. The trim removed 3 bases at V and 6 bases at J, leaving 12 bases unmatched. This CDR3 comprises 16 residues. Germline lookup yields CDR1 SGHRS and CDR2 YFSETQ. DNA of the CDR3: TGCGCCAGCAGCTCGGTAGCGGGAACAACGTCCGATACGCAGTATTTT. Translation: CASSSVAGTTSDTQYF. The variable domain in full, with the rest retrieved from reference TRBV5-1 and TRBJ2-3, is KAGVTQTPRYLIKTRGQQVTLSCSPISGHRSVSWYQQTPGQGLQFLFEYFSETQRNKGNFPGRFSGRQFSNSRSEMNVSTLELGDSALYLCASSSVAGTTSDTQYFGPGTRLTVL.

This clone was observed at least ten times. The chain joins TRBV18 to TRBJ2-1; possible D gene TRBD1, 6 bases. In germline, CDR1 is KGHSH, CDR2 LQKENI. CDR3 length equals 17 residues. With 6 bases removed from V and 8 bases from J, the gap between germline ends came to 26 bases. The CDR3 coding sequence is TGTGCCAGCTCGTCCATAACGGGTCAGGGTCAGGGGCATGAGCAGTTCTTC. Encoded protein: CASSSITGQGQGHEQFF.

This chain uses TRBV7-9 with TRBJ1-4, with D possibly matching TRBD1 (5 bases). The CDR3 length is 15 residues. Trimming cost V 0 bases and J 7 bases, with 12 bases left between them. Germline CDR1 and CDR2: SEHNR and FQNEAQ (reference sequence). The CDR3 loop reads CASSLASGTGEKLFF. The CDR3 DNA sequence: TGTGCCAGCAGCTTAGCCTCAGGGACGGGTGAAAAACTGTTTTTT.

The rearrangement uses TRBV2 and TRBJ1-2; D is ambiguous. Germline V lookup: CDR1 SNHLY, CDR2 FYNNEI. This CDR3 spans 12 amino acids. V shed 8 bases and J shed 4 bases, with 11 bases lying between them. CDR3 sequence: CASGSRVYGYTF. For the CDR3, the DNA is TGTGCCAGCGGATCTAGGGTCTATGGCTACACCTTC.

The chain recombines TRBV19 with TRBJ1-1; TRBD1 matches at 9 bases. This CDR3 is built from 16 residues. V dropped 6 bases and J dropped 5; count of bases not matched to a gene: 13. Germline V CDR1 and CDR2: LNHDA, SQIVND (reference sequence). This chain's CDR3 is CASRRTGGAVRTEAFF. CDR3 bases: TGTGCCAGTAGAAGAACAGGGGGCGCAGTGAGGACTGAAGCTTTCTTT.

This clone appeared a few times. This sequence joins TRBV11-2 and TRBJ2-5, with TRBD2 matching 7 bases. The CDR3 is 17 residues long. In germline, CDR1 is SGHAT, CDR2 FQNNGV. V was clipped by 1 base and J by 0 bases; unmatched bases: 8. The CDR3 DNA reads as TGTGCCAGCAGCTTAGGGGTTAGCGGGCCTTACCAAGAGACCCAGTACTTC. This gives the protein CASSLGVSGPYQETQYF.

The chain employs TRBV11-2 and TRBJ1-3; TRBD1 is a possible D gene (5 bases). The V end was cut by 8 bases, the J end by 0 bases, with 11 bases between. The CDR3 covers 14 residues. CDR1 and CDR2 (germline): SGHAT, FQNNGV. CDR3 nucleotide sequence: TGTGCCAGCCGAGCCGGGACCTCTGGAAACACCATATATTTT. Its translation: CASRAGTSGNTIYF. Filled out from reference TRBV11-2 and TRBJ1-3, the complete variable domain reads EAGVAQSPRYKIIEKRQSVAFWCNPISGHATLYWYQQILGQGPKLLIQFQNNGVVDDSQLPKDRFSAERLKGVDSTLKIQPAKLEDSAVYLCASRAGTSGNTIYFGEGSWLTVV.

The CDR3 nucleotides are TGTGCCAGCAGGGTCCTGACAGGGGGAGACTCACCCCTCCACTTT. Protein product: CASRVLTGGDSPLHF. The rearrangement uses TRBV6-5 and TRBJ1-6, with 9 bases fitting TRBD1. Per germline, CDR1 MNHEY and CDR2 SVGAGI. CDR3 length: 15 residues. The V segment lost 6 bases and the J segment 10 bases; nucleotides outside the gene matches: 10.